Only a few counts were recorded for the clone carrying this T cell receptor beta chain. Its antigen is unknown. TCR beta CDR3 region amplification was performed from RNA transcripts. An initial round of RT-PCR targeting the TCR CDR3 relied on the HTBI primer set. From the multiplex PCR reads, TCRdb called clonotypes with MiXCR, one entry per CDR3 protein. Found here are about 560,000 distinct CDR3 sequences, about 15% of them singletons; the top ten hold approximately 15%. This sample stems from a study of T cells in Graves' hyperthyroidism and ophthalmopathy. General study findings and limits: Most thyroid clonotypes expanded above 0.001 were also detected in blood.

Sample: blood. The source of this sequence is a middle-aged woman with Graves' hyperthyroidism.

The CDR3 DNA follows: TGTGCCAGCAGCTTAGAGGGGACTAGCGGGACCGAGCAGTACTTC. Its protein is CASSLEGTSGTEQYF. V is TRBV7-2 and J is TRBJ2-7; 13 bases map to TRBD2. The trim removed 1 base at V and 6 bases at J, leaving 3 bases unmatched. Germline-derived CDR1 and CDR2 are SGHTA and FQGNSA. CDR3 length equals 15 residues.